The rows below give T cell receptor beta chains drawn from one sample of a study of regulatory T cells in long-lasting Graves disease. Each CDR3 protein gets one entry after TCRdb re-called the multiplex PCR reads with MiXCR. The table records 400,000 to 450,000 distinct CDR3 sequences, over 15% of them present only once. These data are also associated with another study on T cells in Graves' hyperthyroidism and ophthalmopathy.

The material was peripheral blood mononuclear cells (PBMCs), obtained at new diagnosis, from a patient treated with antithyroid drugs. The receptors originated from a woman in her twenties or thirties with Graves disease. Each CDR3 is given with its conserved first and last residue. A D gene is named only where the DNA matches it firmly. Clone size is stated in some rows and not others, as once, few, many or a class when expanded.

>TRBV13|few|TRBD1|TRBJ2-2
TGTGCCAGCAGCTCGGGACAGTCCGGGGAGCTGTTTTTT
CASSSGQSGELFF
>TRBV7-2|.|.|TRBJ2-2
TGTGCCAGCAGCTTCGGCCCTGCGAACACCGGGGAGCTGTTTTTT
CASSFGPANTGELFF
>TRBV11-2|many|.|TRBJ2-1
TGTGCCAGCAGCTCCCGGGAATGGGGTACGGGTGAGCAGTTCTTC
CASSSREWGTGEQFF
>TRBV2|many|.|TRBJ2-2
TGTGCCAGCACTACGGATAGGGGCACCGGGGAGCTGTTTTTT
CASTTDRGTGELFF
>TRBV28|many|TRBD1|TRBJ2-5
TGTGCCAGCAAGAGGGGGCGAATGGAGACCCAGTACTTC
CASKRGRMETQYF
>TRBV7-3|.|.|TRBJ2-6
TGTGCCAGCAGCCCATTCCTACAGGGAACTGCTGGGGCCAACGTCCTGACTTTC
CASSPFLQGTAGANVLTF
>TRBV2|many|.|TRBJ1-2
TGTGCCAGCACAAGCTTCGGGAGAGCTAACTATGGCTACACCTTC
CASTSFGRANYGYTF
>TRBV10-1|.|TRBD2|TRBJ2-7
TGCGCCAGCAGTTCCCCCTGGGGGACTAGCGACTACGAGCAGTACTTC
CASSSPWGTSDYEQYF
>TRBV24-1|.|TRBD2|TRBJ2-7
TGTGCCACCAGTGACTGGACTAGCGGGACGGGAGAGCAGTACTTC
CATSDWTSGTGEQYF
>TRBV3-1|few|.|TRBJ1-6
TGTGCCAGCCAGGGGAGGGCTTCACCCCTCCACTTT
CASQGRASPLHF
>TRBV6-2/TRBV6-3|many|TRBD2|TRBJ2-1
TGTGCCAGCAGTTACAGTTCCGTAGCGGGAGGGCTGGGGCTCTACAATGAGCAGTTCTTC
CASSYSSVAGGLGLYNEQFF
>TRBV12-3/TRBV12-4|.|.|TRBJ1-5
TGTGCCAGCAGCCCCTCCAATATCGGGGGGAATCAGCCCCAGCATTTT
CASSPSNIGGNQPQHF
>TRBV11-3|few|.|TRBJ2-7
TGTGCCAGCAGCTTAGATAGGAAGCCCCCGCCTCTGAATTCCTACGAGCAGTACTTC
CASSLDRKPPPLNSYEQYF
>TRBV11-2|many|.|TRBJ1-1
TGTGCCAGCAGCCCCGGACAGTCGATGAACACTGAAGCTTTCTTT
CASSPGQSMNTEAFF
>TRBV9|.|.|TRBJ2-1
TGTGCCAGCAGCGTAGGAAGACTACCTATCCCCAGCGATGAGCAGTTCTTC
CASSVGRLPIPSDEQFF
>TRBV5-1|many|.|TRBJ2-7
TGCGCCAGCAGTCGGGACCGAAACTACGAGCAGTACTTC
CASSRDRNYEQYF
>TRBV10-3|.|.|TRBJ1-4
TGTGCCACCACAGAGTTCGGGGAAAAACTGTTTTTT
CATTEFGEKLFF
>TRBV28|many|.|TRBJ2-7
TGTGCCAGAACTCGTAAAGCGGGCCTGAGCTCCTACGAGCAGTACTTC
CARTRKAGLSSYEQYF
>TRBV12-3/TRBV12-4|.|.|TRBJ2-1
TGTGCCAGCAGTTTGGCAGAATCCTACAATGAGCAGTTCTTC
CASSLAESYNEQFF
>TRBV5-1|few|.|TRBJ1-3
TGCGCCAGCAGCCAACAAACGGGCGGAAACACCATATATTTT
CASSQQTGGNTIYF
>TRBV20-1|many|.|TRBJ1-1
TGCAGTGCTAGAGATTTCAAGGATTCGGGGGGGAGTAGAGCTTTCTTT
CSARDFKDSGGSRAFF
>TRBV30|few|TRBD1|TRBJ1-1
TGTGCCTGGAGCCCGAAAACCGGGACAGGGGTGTCGGTGGGCACTGAAGCTTTCTTT
CAWSPKTGTGVSVGTEAFF
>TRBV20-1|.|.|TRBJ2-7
TGCAGTGCTACCACGTTGGACGAGCAGTACTTC
CSATTLDEQYF
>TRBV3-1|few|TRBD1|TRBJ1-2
TGTGCCAGCAGCCAAATTCCGACAGGGGGTTTTGGCTACACCTTC
CASSQIPTGGFGYTF
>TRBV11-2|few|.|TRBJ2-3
TGTGCCAGCAGCTTCTACGGCGGGGCAGATACGCAGTATTTT
CASSFYGGADTQYF
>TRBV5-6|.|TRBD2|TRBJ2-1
TGTGCCAGCAGCCCCGGACTAGCGGGAGGGACTGAGCAGTTCTTC
CASSPGLAGGTEQFF
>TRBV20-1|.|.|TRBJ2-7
TGCAGTGCTAGAGATTGGACCAAAGATCGCTACGAGCAGTACTTC
CSARDWTKDRYEQYF
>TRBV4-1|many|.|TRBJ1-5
TGCGCCAGCAGCCCCGTCCAGGGTGGGGGCCAGCCCCAGCATTTT
CASSPVQGGGQPQHF
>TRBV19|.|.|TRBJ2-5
TGTGCCAGTAGTGGGACATCGGCCGGCCAAGAGACCCAGTACTTC
CASSGTSAGQETQYF
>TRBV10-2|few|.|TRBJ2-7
TGCGCCAGCAGAGGGGGGGACATCTACGAGCAGTACTTC
CASRGGDIYEQYF
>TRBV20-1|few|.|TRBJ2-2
TGCAGTGCTAGAGAGGCGGGAATAACTCGGGAGCTGTTTTTT
CSAREAGITRELFF
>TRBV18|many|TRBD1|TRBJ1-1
TGTGCCAGCTCACCGGGGACAGGGGGTTTAGCCACTGAAGCTTTCTTT
CASSPGTGGLATEAFF
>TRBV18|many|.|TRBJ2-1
TGTGCCAGCTCACCACCGCCCGCCGGAACCTACAATGAGCAGTTCTTC
CASSPPPAGTYNEQFF
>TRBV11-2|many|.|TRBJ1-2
TGTGCCAGCAGCTCGTCCCCGCTTAGCGGCTACACCTTC
CASSSSPLSGYTF
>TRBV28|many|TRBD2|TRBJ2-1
TGTGCCAGCAGTAGCTACGGGAGGGGTAGCTCCTACAATGAGCAGTTCTTC
CASSSYGRGSSYNEQFF
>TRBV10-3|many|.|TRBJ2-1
TGTGCCATCAGTGAGAGGGGGAGCTCCTACAATGAGCAGTTCTTC
CAISERGSSYNEQFF
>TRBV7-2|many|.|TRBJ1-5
TGTGCCAGCAGCTTAGAGCGTCTTGATCAGCCCCAGCATTTT
CASSLERLDQPQHF
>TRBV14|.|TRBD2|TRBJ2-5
TGTGCCAGCAGCCGCCTCGGGGGGGGACTAGCGGAGACCCAGTACTTC
CASSRLGGGLAETQYF
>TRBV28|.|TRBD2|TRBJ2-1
TGTGCCAGCAGTTTAAGGGGTCTAGCGGGAGGGCCGAGTGAGCAGTTCTTC
CASSLRGLAGGPSEQFF
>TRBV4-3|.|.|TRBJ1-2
TGCGCCAGCAGCCAAGATCACACAGCCACTAACTATGGCTACACCTTC
CASSQDHTATNYGYTF
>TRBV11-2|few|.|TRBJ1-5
TGTGCCAGCAGCTTAGGACAGATGAGCAATCAGCCCCAGCATTTT
CASSLGQMSNQPQHF
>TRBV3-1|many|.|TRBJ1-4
TGTGCCAGCAGCCCTGGGTCCGACCGGAATGAAAAACTGTTTTTT
CASSPGSDRNEKLFF
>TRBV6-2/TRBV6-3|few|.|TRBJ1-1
TGTGCCAGCAGTTCTCCGGGACACCCCACGATGTCTGGAGCTTTCTTT
CASSSPGHPTMSGAFF
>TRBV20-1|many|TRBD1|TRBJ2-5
TGCAGTGCTACGGACAGGGCAGAGACCCAGTACTTC
CSATDRAETQYF
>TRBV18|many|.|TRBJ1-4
TGTGCCAGCTCACCACCTTATACAACTAATGAAAAACTGTTTTTT
CASSPPYTTNEKLFF